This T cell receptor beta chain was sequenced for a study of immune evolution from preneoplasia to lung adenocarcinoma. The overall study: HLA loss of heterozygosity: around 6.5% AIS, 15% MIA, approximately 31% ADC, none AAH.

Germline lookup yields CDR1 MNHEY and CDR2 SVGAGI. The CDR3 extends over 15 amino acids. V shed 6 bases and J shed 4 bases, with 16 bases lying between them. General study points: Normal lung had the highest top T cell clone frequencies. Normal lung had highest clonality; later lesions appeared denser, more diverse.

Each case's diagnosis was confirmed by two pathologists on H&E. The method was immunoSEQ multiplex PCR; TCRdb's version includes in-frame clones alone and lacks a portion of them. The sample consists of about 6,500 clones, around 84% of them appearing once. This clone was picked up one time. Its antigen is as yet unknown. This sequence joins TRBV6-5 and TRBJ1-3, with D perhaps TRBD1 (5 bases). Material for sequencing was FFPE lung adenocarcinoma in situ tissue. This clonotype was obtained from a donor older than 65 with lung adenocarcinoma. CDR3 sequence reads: CASSRSGGYGNTIYF. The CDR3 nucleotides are TGTGCCAGCAGCCGTTCGGGGGGGTACGGAAACACCATATATTTT.